This T cell receptor beta chain came from a study of blood T cell repertoires in COVID-19. Study overall: COVID-19 samples from acute and convalescent phases originated in the United States, Italy and Spain. Sample material is recorded as cDNA or gDNA derived from T cells, B-cell-depleted T cells, or PBMCs.

Source study methods: How many nucleated cells were present was estimated from reference gene primer amplification. Clones were sequenced by immunoSEQ multiplex PCR, and TCRdb holds only the in-frame ones, with some missing. D and trimming were read from the DNA, whereas the V and J calls and clone size are those reported in that table. The repertoire has 100,000 to 150,000 clones, less than 85% of them found once; the top ten carry approximately 18%. This clone was detected only once. The V gene end was trimmed by 9 bases and the J gene end by 3 bases; junction bases not matched to a gene: 9. Germline CDR1 is MNHEY and CDR2 is SVGAGI. CDR3 length: 15 amino acids.

Sequenced: peripheral blood. The sequence came from a woman older than 75 with acute or convalescent COVID-19. This chain joins TRBV6-5 and TRBJ2-5, with TRBD1 identical over 11 bases. CDR3 bases: TGTGCCAGTCGGGACAGGGGGACAAGTGAAGAGACCCAGTACTTC. This sequence encodes CASRDRGTSEETQYF.